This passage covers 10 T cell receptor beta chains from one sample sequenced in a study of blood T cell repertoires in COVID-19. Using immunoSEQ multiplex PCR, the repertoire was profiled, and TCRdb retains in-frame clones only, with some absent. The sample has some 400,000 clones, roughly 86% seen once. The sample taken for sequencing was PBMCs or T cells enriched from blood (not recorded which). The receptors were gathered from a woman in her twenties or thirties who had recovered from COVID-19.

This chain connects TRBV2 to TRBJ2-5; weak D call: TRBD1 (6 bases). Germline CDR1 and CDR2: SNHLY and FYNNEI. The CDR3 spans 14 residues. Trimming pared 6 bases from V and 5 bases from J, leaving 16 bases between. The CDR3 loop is CASRVTQRGETQYF. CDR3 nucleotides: TGTGCCAGCAGAGTAACTCAGAGGGGGGAGACCCAGTACTTC.

The CDR3 bases are TGTGCCAGCTCACCACTGCGGGAGGTCGGGGAGCTGTTTTTT. As protein: CASSPLREVGELFF. The chain uses TRBV18 and TRBJ2-2, with 8 nucleotides matching TRBD2. CDR1 is KGHSH and CDR2 is LQKENI in the germline V gene. With 1 base clipped from V and 7 bases from J, the junction kept 2 bases outside the gene matches. There are 14 residues in the CDR3.

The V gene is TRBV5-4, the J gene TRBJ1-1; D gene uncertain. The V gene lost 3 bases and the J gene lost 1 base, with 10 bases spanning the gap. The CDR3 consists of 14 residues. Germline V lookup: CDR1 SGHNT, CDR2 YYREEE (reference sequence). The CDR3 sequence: CASSSSVANTEAFF. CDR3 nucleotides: TGTGCCAGCAGCTCCTCCGTAGCGAACACTGAAGCTTTCTTT. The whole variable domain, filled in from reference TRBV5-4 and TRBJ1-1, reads ETGVTQSPTHLIKTRGQQVTLRCSSQSGHNTVSWYQQALGQGPQFIFQYYREEENGRGNFPPRFSGLQFPNYSSELNVNALELDDSALYLCASSSSVANTEAFFGQGTRLTVV.

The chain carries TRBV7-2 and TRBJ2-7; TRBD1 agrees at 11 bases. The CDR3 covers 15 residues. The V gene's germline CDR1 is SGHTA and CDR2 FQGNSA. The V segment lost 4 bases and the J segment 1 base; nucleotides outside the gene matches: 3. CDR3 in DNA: TGTGCCAGCAGCTCGGGACAGGGGGTTTCCTACGAGCAGTACTTC. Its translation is CASSSGQGVSYEQYF.

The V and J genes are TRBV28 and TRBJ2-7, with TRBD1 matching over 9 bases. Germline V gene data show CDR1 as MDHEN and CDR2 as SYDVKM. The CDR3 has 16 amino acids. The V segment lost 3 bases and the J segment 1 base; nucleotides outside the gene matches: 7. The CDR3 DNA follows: TGTGCCAGCAGTTTCCCCGGACAGGGGTTATCCTACGAGCAGTACTTC. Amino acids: CASSFPGQGLSYEQYF. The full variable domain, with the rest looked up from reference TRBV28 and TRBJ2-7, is DVKVTQSSRYLVKRTGEKVFLECVQDMDHENMFWYRQDPGLGLRLIYFSYDVKMKEKGDIPEGYSVSREKKERFSLILESASTNQTSMYLCASSFPGQGLSYEQYFGPGTRLTVT.

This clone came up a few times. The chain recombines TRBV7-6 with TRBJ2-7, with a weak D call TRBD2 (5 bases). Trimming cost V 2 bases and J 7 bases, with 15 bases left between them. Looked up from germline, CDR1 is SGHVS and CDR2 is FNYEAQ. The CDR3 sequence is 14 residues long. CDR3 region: CASSLLTSGGEQYF. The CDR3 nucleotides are TGTGCCAGCAGCTTACTTACTAGTGGCGGAGAGCAGTACTTC.

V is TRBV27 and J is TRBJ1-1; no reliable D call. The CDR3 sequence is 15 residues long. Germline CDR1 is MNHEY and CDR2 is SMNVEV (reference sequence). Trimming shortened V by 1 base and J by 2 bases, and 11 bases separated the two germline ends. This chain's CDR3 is CASSLFSGVNTEAFF. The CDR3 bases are TGTGCCAGCAGTTTATTTTCGGGAGTAAACACTGAAGCTTTCTTT.

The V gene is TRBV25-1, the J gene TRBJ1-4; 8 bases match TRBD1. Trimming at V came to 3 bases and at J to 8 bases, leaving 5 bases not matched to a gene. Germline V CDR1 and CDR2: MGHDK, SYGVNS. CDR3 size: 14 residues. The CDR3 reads CASSDPRGPEKLFF. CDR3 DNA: TGTGCCAGCAGTGACCCCAGGGGGCCCGAAAAACTGTTTTTT.

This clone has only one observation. The DNA of the CDR3 is TGTGCCAGCAGCGCCTCGGTGAGAGTGCCCAACACTGAAGCTTTCTTT. Translating it yields CASSASVRVPNTEAFF. The chain has TRBV9 and TRBJ1-1; D is unclear. From germline, CDR1 is SGDLS and CDR2 YYNGEE. The CDR3 has 16 amino acids. Trimming shortened V by 3 bases and J by 2 bases, and 17 bases separated the two germline ends.

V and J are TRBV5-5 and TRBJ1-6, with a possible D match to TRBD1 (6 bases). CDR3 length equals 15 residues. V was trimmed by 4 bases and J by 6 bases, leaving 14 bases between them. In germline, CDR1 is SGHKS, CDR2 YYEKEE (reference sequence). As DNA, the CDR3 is TGTGCCAGCAGCCCTACCCGACAGGCTAATTCACCCCTCCACTTT. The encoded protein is CASSPTRQANSPLHF.